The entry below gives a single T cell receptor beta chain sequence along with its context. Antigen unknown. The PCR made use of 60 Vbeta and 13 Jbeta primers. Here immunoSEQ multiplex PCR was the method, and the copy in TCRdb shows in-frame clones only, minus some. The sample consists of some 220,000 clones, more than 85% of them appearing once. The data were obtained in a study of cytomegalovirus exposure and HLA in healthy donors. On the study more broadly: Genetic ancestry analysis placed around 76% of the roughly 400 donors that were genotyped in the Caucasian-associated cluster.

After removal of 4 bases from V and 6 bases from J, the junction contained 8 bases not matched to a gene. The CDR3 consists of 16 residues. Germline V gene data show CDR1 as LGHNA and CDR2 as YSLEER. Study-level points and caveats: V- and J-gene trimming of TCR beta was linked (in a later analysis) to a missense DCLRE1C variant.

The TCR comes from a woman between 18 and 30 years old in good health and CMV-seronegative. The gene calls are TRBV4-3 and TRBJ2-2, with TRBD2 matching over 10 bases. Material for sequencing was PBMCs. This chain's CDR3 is CASSPLAGVPPGELFF. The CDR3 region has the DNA TGCGCCAGCAGCCCGCTAGCGGGAGTGCCTCCCGGGGAGCTGTTTTTT.